The present T cell receptor (beta chain) was sequenced within a study of cytomegalovirus exposure and HLA in healthy donors. General observations from the study: Most observed TCR sequences were rare, whereas some public TCRs were detected in many donors. TCR beta V segments were, for the most part, productive about 87% or about 30% of the time in an earlier analysis. It was reportedly the case that the classifier diagnosed cytomegalovirus status with high specificity and sensitivity.

The PCR employed 60 Vbeta primers together with 13 Jbeta primers. TCRdb keeps only in-frame clones here, not all; method: immunoSEQ multiplex PCR. The table has around 180,000 clones, more than 75% seen once. This clone was detected a few times. Its antigen is not identified. The ends lost 8 bases at V and 2 bases at J; junction bases unmatched: 9. This CDR3 comprises 14 residues. Germline CDR1 ENHRY, CDR2 SYGVKD. Sequences were obtained from PBMCs. This rearrangement joins TRBV10-3 to TRBJ2-7; 7 nucleotides align to TRBD1. The TCR originated in a woman aged 18-30 years in good health and CMV-seronegative. CDR3 coding DNA: TGTGCCATCTGCGACAGGGTTGACCCCTACGAGCAGTACTTC. Amino acids: CAICDRVDPYEQYF.